The rows below give T cell receptor beta chains drawn from one sample of a study of T cell changes during pregnancy in multiple sclerosis. Produced via immunoSEQ multiplex PCR; TCRdb's table is partial and in-frame only. Of approximately 52,000 clones listed, 85% to 95% are singletons. This specimen consisted of CD4+ T cells from peripheral blood mononuclear cells, obtained in the second trimester of pregnancy. These TCRs come from a female donor in good health, enrolled as a control in a pregnancy study. Each CDR3 is given with its conserved first and last residue. The D gene is left open where the match is weak. Size values are once, few and many counts, or a class for expanded clones, and some rows have none.

clone size	J gene	D gene	V gene	CDR3 protein	CDR3 DNA
.	TRBJ2-6	.	TRBV7-8	CASSSPQATGANVLTF	TGTGCCAGCAGCTCCCCACAGGCTACTGGGGCCAACGTCCTGACTTTC
.	TRBJ1-2	.	TRBV4-3	CASSQSGVEGYTF	TGCGCCAGCAGCCAGTCAGGGGTCGAGGGCTACACCTTC
.	TRBJ1-1	.	TRBV7-2	CASSLGRYTEAFF	TGTGCCAGCAGCTTGGGGAGGTACACTGAAGCTTTCTTT
.	TRBJ2-6	TRBD1	TRBV18	CASSPGQGGAGANVLTF	TGTGCCAGCTCACCAGGACAGGGGGGCGCTGGGGCCAACGTCCTGACTTTC
.	TRBJ1-2	.	TRBV7-2	CASSLEAGPSYGYTF	TGTGCCAGCAGCTTAGAGGCGGGTCCGTCCTATGGCTACACCTTC
once	TRBJ2-7	.	TRBV10-3	CAISESAGAANYEQYF	TGTGCCATCAGTGAGTCGGCAGGGGCCGCAAACTACGAGCAGTACTTC
.	TRBJ1-3	.	TRBV29-1	CSVALGGNTIYF	TGCAGCGTTGCACTAGGGGGAAACACCATATATTTT
.	TRBJ2-3	TRBD2	TRBV5-1	CASSTGTSGSDTQYF	TGCGCCAGCAGCACCGGGACTAGCGGGTCAGATACGCAGTATTTT
.	TRBJ2-2	TRBD1	TRBV15	CATSRDVGTGETGELFF	TGTGCCACCAGCAGAGATGTCGGGACAGGGGAGACCGGGGAGCTGTTTTTT
.	TRBJ2-1	.	TRBV5-1	CASSLDRTQNNEQFF	TGCGCCAGCAGCTTGGACAGGACGCAGAACAATGAGCAGTTCTTC
.	TRBJ2-7	TRBD1	TRBV30	CAWNRDRGIEQYF	TGTGCCTGGAACCGGGACAGGGGAATCGAGCAGTACTTC
.	TRBJ2-5	.	TRBV7-6	CASSLGTDQETQYF	TGTGCCAGCAGCTTAGGGACAGACCAAGAGACCCAGTACTTC
.	TRBJ2-7	.	TRBV6-1	CASSEAVLSPYEQYF	TGTGCCAGCAGTGAAGCCGTACTTTCGCCCTACGAGCAGTACTTC
once	TRBJ1-2	TRBD1	TRBV5-4	CASSSKAQGEVGYGYTF	TGTGCCAGCAGCTCGAAGGCACAGGGGGAAGTTGGCTATGGCTACACCTTC
few	TRBJ1-1	.	TRBV30	CAWRMARGTEAFF	TGTGCCTGGAGGATGGCCCGGGGCACTGAAGCTTTCTTT
.	TRBJ1-2	.	TRBV7-9	CASSLTGTNYGYTF	TGTGCCAGCAGCTTAACAGGGACTAACTATGGCTACACCTTC
.	TRBJ2-3	.	TRBV4-1	CASRTGPHTDTQYF	TGCGCCAGCAGGACAGGACCGCACACAGATACGCAGTATTTT
.	TRBJ2-3	TRBD1	TRBV10-2	CASTKTGRATDTQYF	TGCGCCAGCACCAAGACAGGGCGAGCGACAGATACGCAGTATTTT
.	TRBJ1-5	.	TRBV27	CASSLSNEGAQPQHF	TGTGCCAGCAGTTTATCGAATGAGGGTGCTCAGCCCCAGCATTTT
.	TRBJ1-4	TRBD1	TRBV18	CASSPGTVNEKLFF	TGTGCCAGCTCACCAGGGACAGTAAATGAAAAACTGTTTTTT
.	TRBJ1-3	.	TRBV27	CASSLGNTIYF	TGTGCCAGCAGTCTCGGAAACACCATATATTTT
.	TRBJ2-1	.	TRBV19	CASSRVAASYNEQFF	TGTGCCAGTAGTAGGGTAGCGGCCTCCTACAATGAGCAGTTCTTC
.	TRBJ2-3	.	TRBV7-9	CASSSLTVGTQYF	TGTGCCAGCAGCTCATTGACAGTAGGTACGCAGTATTTT
.	TRBJ1-1	TRBD1	TRBV9	CASSARDRNTEAFF	TGTGCCAGCAGCGCCCGGGACAGAAACACTGAAGCTTTCTTT
.	TRBJ1-1	.	TRBV28	CASREGGVNTEAFF	TGTGCCAGCAGGGAAGGAGGAGTGAACACTGAAGCTTTCTTT
.	TRBJ1-1	TRBD1	TRBV6-6	CASSQSRGNGTEAFF	TGTGCCAGCAGCCAAAGCAGGGGGAATGGCACTGAAGCTTTCTTT
.	TRBJ1-2	.	TRBV4-2	CASSQDSYGYTF	TGTGCCAGCAGCCAGGACAGCTATGGCTACACCTTC
.	TRBJ2-5	.	TRBV4-1	CASSQEGGARGTQYF	TGCGCCAGCAGCCAAGAAGGAGGAGCCAGAGGGACCCAGTACTTC
.	TRBJ2-2	.	TRBV11-2	CASSLQGGTGELFF	TGTGCCAGCAGCTTACAGGGCGGCACCGGGGAGCTGTTTTTT
.	TRBJ1-3	TRBD1	TRBV19	CATYDRASGNTIYF	TGTGCCACTTACGACAGGGCGTCTGGAAACACCATATATTTT
.	TRBJ2-7	TRBD1	TRBV30	CAWSVGGAYEQYF	TGTGCCTGGAGTGTAGGGGGCGCGTACGAGCAGTACTTC
.	TRBJ2-7	.	TRBV2	CASSRDTASSHEQYF	TGTGCCAGCAGTCGGGACACTGCCTCATCCCACGAGCAGTACTTC
.	TRBJ1-2	.	TRBV5-1	CASSPYDPRGYGYTF	TGCGCCAGCAGCCCCTACGACCCCAGGGGCTATGGCTACACCTTC
medium-sized	TRBJ2-1	TRBD2	TRBV6-4	CASSTGTSGSNEQFF	TGTGCCAGCAGCACCGGGACTAGCGGGAGCAATGAGCAGTTCTTC
.	TRBJ2-3	TRBD2	TRBV7-8	CASSRAGGKGTDTQYF	TGTGCCAGCAGCCGAGCGGGGGGAAAGGGAACAGATACGCAGTATTTT
.	TRBJ2-7	.	TRBV7-9	CASSPRGVAKNTYEQYF	TGTGCCAGCAGCCCCCGCGGGGTGGCTAAAAATACCTACGAGCAGTACTTC
.	TRBJ2-1	.	TRBV2	CASSDRQHINEQFF	TGTGCCAGCAGTGACCGACAGCACATCAATGAGCAGTTCTTC
.	TRBJ1-5	.	TRBV5-1	CASSSRGGGQPQHF	TGCGCCAGCAGTTCTAGGGGGGGCGGACAGCCCCAGCATTTT
.	TRBJ2-7	.	TRBV9	CASSVDPDSRGEQYF	TGTGCCAGCAGCGTAGACCCGGATTCCCGGGGGGAGCAGTACTTC
once	TRBJ2-2	TRBD2	TRBV2	CATGLAGGPYTGELFF	TGTGCCACAGGACTAGCGGGAGGGCCTTACACCGGGGAGCTGTTTTTT
.	TRBJ2-1	.	TRBV5-6	CASRAGKQFYNEQFF	TGTGCCAGCAGGGCGGGGAAGCAATTTTACAATGAGCAGTTCTTC
.	TRBJ2-7	TRBD1	TRBV7-3	CASSVYRGQEQYF	TGTGCCAGCAGCGTCTACAGGGGGCAAGAGCAGTACTTC
.	TRBJ1-2	TRBD1	TRBV18	CASSLTGADNYGYTF	TGTGCCAGCTCACTCACAGGGGCAGACAACTATGGCTACACCTTC
.	TRBJ1-1	.	TRBV29-1	CSVGSWLGGGVNTEAFF	TGCAGCGTTGGTTCGTGGTTGGGGGGAGGTGTGAACACTGAAGCTTTCTTT
.	TRBJ1-6	TRBD1	TRBV28	CASSTGGLGSPLHF	TGTGCCAGCAGTACAGGGGGCCTAGGATCACCCCTCCACTTT
.	TRBJ2-3	.	TRBV2	CASSPSTDTQYF	TGTGCCAGCAGCCCAAGCACAGATACGCAGTATTTT
.	TRBJ1-5	.	TRBV30	CAWMTQGSPQHF	TGTGCCTGGATGACCCAGGGAAGTCCCCAGCATTTT
.	TRBJ2-7	TRBD1	TRBV6-1	CASRRDRGRDEQYF	TGTGCCAGCAGGCGGGACAGGGGGCGGGACGAGCAGTACTTC
.	TRBJ2-1	TRBD2	TRBV6-1	CATKTSGSTYNEQFF	TGTGCCACCAAAACTAGCGGGAGTACCTACAATGAGCAGTTCTTC
.	TRBJ2-5	TRBD1	TRBV10-1	CASRPGAGGQETQYF	TGCGCCAGCAGGCCTGGGGCAGGGGGCCAAGAGACCCAGTACTTC
.	TRBJ1-4	.	TRBV6-5	CASSYEGGEKLFF	TGTGCCAGCAGTTACGAGGGTGGGGAAAAACTGTTTTTT
.	TRBJ1-1	.	TRBV4-1	CASSQGAILNTEAFF	TGCGCCAGCAGCCAAGGGGCGATCTTGAACACTGAAGCTTTCTTT